These T cell receptor beta chains were read from a single sample in a study of molecular identifiers for immune sequencing clone quantification. TCRdb called the PCR reads again in MiXCR, with one record for every CDR3 protein. Here the sample spans about half a million distinct CDR3 sequences, 20% to 25% being singletons. The specimen was naive CD8+ T cells from blood, with Jurkat cell RNA spiked in. These receptors all come from a human donor in good health. Some libraries in this study had Jurkat cell RNA spiked in. Each CDR3 is given with its conserved first and last residue. The D gene is left open where the match is weak. The size field is filled for only some rows; it gives once, few, many or a size class.

many	14	TRBD1	TRBV5-4	TRBJ2-3	TGTGCCAGCAGCTTGGCGGGACAGCTAGATACGCAGTATTTT	CASSLAGQLDTQYF
-	17	TRBD2	TRBV19	TRBJ2-2	TGTGCCAGTAGTATAGATCTGGGACTAGGGTTCCTCGGGGAGCTGTTTTTT	CASSIDLGLGFLGELFF
few	14	-	TRBV19	TRBJ2-7	TGTGCCAGTACACCGGGACATGGACTGTACGAGCAGTACTTC	CASTPGHGLYEQYF
few	13	-	TRBV7-9	TRBJ1-4	TGTGCCAGCAGCTTATTAGCGAACGAAAAACTGTTTTTT	CASSLLANEKLFF
-	16	TRBD1	TRBV5-1	TRBJ1-4	TGCGCCAGCAGCTCAATAGGACAGGGAACTAATGAAAAACTGTTTTTT	CASSSIGQGTNEKLFF
few	16	TRBD2	TRBV6-5	TRBJ2-7	TGTGCCAGCAGTTACGCTAATAGCGGGGGACTCTACGAGCAGTACTTC	CASSYANSGGLYEQYF
many	13	TRBD2	TRBV14	TRBJ2-5	TGTGCCAGCAGCCCACCTAGCGGCGAGACCCAGTACTTC	CASSPPSGETQYF
-	13	-	TRBV19	TRBJ2-5	TGTGCCAGTAGTATAGTATCGGGGCAGACCCAGTACTTC	CASSIVSGQTQYF
-	16	-	TRBV7-9	TRBJ1-1	TGTGCCAGCAGCTTAAACATTGATGGCCGGAACACTGAAGCTTTCTTT	CASSLNIDGRNTEAFF
few	13	-	TRBV27	TRBJ2-2	TGTGCCAGCAGTTTATGGATGTCCGGGGAGCTGTTTTTT	CASSLWMSGELFF
many	14	-	TRBV5-6	TRBJ1-4	TGTGCCAGCAGCTTGGGGCTCGACATCGAAAAACTGTTTTTT	CASSLGLDIEKLFF
many	15	TRBD2	TRBV28	TRBJ2-3	TGTGCCAGCAGCTCCGTTGGCGGGAGGGCAGATACGCAGTATTTT	CASSSVGGRADTQYF
-	14	-	TRBV5-3	TRBJ2-7	TGTGCCAGCAGCTTGGCACAGGACTCCTACGAGCAGTACTTC	CASSLAQDSYEQYF
few	16	TRBD2	TRBV4-3	TRBJ2-7	TGCGCCAGCAGCCAAAGAGGGCTAGCGGGGGTGGGCGAGCAGTACTTC	CASSQRGLAGVGEQYF
once	15	-	TRBV3-2	TRBJ1-3	TGTGCCAGCAGCCAAGATAGCAGGCCAAAGACGTCCATATATTTT	CASSQDSRPKTSIYF
many	14	TRBD1	TRBV7-9	TRBJ2-7	TGTGCCAGCAGCCCAGGGACAGCTTACTACGAGCAGTACTTC	CASSPGTAYYEQYF
few	15	TRBD2	TRBV6-2/TRBV6-3	TRBJ2-3	TGTGCCAGCATTCGGGGGACTAGCGGGGGTCATACGCAGTATTTT	CASIRGTSGGHTQYF
-	16	TRBD1	TRBV27	TRBJ1-1	TGTGCCAGCAGTTTACGCGGACAGGTGGAGGGCACTGAAGCTTTCTTT	CASSLRGQVEGTEAFF
few	14	-	TRBV5-1	TRBJ2-3	TGCGCCAGCAGCTTCGGAATCGGAAATGATACGCAGTATTTT	CASSFGIGNDTQYF
few	17	TRBD1	TRBV6-2/TRBV6-3	TRBJ1-1	TGTGCCAGCAGTAATAGGACAGGGGAGAACATGAACACTGAAGCTTTCTTT	CASSNRTGENMNTEAFF
-	14	-	TRBV28	TRBJ1-6	TGTGCCAGCAGTTTGCTAACCGGTAATTCACCCCTCCACTTT	CASSLLTGNSPLHF
few	15	-	TRBV7-8	TRBJ1-2	TGTGCCAGCAGCTCCAGGGGAGAGGGAGCGGATGGCTACACCTTC	CASSSRGEGADGYTF
many	18	TRBD1	TRBV20-1	TRBJ1-5	TGCAGTGCTCGACCCCGACAGGGGGCTAATTTGCTTCTTCAGCCCCAGCATTTT	CSARPRQGANLLLQPQHF
-	15	TRBD1	TRBV2	TRBJ1-2	TGTGCCAGCAGTGAATATTTCGCAGGGGGCTATGGCTACACCTTC	CASSEYFAGGYGYTF
-	13	-	TRBV4-1	TRBJ1-1	TGCCCCAGCAGCCAAGTAGGGTACACTGAAGCTTTCTTT	CPSSQVGYTEAFF
-	15	TRBD2	TRBV28	TRBJ2-7	TGTGCCAGCAGTTTTCTTGCGGGACTAACCTACGAGCAGTACTTC	CASSFLAGLTYEQYF
-	12	-	TRBV10-3	TRBJ2-7	TGTGCCATCAGTGAGTCGAGACCCGAGCAGTACTTC	CAISESRPEQYF
-	16	TRBD2	TRBV28	TRBJ2-2	TGTGCCAGCAGTTTCCCAGCGGGGGCGAACACCGGGGAGCTGTTTTTT	CASSFPAGANTGELFF
many	13	-	TRBV7-6	TRBJ2-5	TGTGCCAGCAGCCTAGCCCGGCAAGAGACCCAGTACTTC	CASSLARQETQYF
many	18	TRBD2	TRBV20-1	TRBJ2-3	TGCAGTGCTATGGGACTAGCGGGAGGCTCGACTAGCACAGATACGCAGTATTTT	CSAMGLAGGSTSTDTQYF
many	17	-	TRBV7-9	TRBJ2-2	TGTGCCAGCAGCTTAGGTCCGGGACATTGGAACACCGGGGAGCTGTTTTTT	CASSLGPGHWNTGELFF
-	12	-	TRBV30	TRBJ2-2	TGTGCCCGGAACCAGGGCACCGGGGAGCTGTTTTTT	CARNQGTGELFF
many	13	TRBD1	TRBV7-9	TRBJ2-4	TGTGCCAGCAGCCCACCGGGGACAGGGGGCCAGTACTTC	CASSPPGTGGQYF
many	14	-	TRBV14	TRBJ1-2	TGTGCCAGCAGCCCTAGGCCAGGGGCGTATGGCTACACCTTC	CASSPRPGAYGYTF
-	14	TRBD1	TRBV7-9	TRBJ2-7	TGTGCCAGCAGCTCGACAGGGTGGGCCTACGAGCAGTACTTC	CASSSTGWAYEQYF
-	16	-	TRBV24-1	TRBJ2-5	TGTGCCACCAGTGATTTAAGGGGACAAAGCCAAGAGACCCAGTACTTC	CATSDLRGQSQETQYF
-	15	TRBD2	TRBV20-1	TRBJ2-7	TGCAGTGCCACCGGGGGGCTAGCGGGGAGGCACGAGCAGTACTTC	CSATGGLAGRHEQYF
many	12	-	TRBV24-1	TRBJ2-1	TGTGCCACCAGTGATTTTGGCAATGAGCAGTTCTTC	CATSDFGNEQFF
many	14	TRBD1	TRBV29-1	TRBJ2-1	TGCAGCGTTGAAGGCGGGACAGGCCACAATGAGCAGTTCTTC	CSVEGGTGHNEQFF
many	16	-	TRBV4-3	TRBJ1-3	TGCGCCAGCAGCCAAGCCCACAGCATCCTGAGAGGCACCATATATTTT	CASSQAHSILRGTIYF
-	11	TRBD1	TRBV20-1	TRBJ2-7	TGCAGTGCTTACAGGGGCTACGAGCAGTACTTC	CSAYRGYEQYF
-	14	-	TRBV4-2	TRBJ2-5	TGTGCCAGCAGGGCCCGCGGAGATAGGGAGACCCAGTACTTC	CASRARGDRETQYF
-	13	-	TRBV30	TRBJ2-2	TGTGCCTGGAGTCTACTAGTTCGTGGGGAGCTGTTTTTT	CAWSLLVRGELFF
many	13	TRBD2	TRBV28	TRBJ2-7	TGTGCCAGCAGTATACTAGCGGGCTACGAGCAGTACTTC	CASSILAGYEQYF
-	14	-	TRBV6-2/TRBV6-3	TRBJ2-5	TGTGCCAGCAGTACCCTCGGACCGTTAGGGACCCAGTACTTC	CASSTLGPLGTQYF
few	16	-	TRBV14	TRBJ1-4	TGTGCCAGCAGCCAAGATTTAGGGGGGTACGAAGAAAAACTGTTTTTT	CASSQDLGGYEEKLFF
many	18	TRBD1	TRBV4-3	TRBJ2-3	TGCGCCAGCAGCCAAGATTTCGGTCGGGACAGGACAGCAGATACGCAGTATTTT	CASSQDFGRDRTADTQYF
-	14	-	TRBV10-1	TRBJ2-3	TGCGCCAGCAGTGACAGTTTTACCACAGATACGCAGTATTTT	CASSDSFTTDTQYF
many	12	-	TRBV14	TRBJ1-1	TGTGCCAGCAGCCAGGGATTCACTGAAGCTTTCTTT	CASSQGFTEAFF
few	17	-	TRBV11-2	TRBJ2-1	TGTGCCAGCAGCTTAGACGTTAGGGACTTAGCCCCCCATGAGCAGTTCTTC	CASSLDVRDLAPHEQFF
many	15	TRBD2	TRBV19	TRBJ2-3	TGTGCCAGTAGACAGGGGACTAGCGAAACAGATACGCAGTATTTT	CASRQGTSETDTQYF